This TCR beta chain originates from a study of CD8+ T cells in alopecia areata. Following RNA extraction, reverse transcription yielded cDNA that acted as the sequencing template. Data came from immunoSEQ multiplex PCR; TCRdb stores just in-frame clones and leaves some out. This table holds 220,000 or so clones, approximately 61% found once. The CDR3 covers 13 residues. Trimming took 0 bases from V and 5 from J, leaving 6 bases between them. CDR1 and CDR2 from the germline V gene are SGDLS and YYNGEE. Turning to this clone: Other nucleotide sequences in the sample specify the same CDR3.

The chain has TRBV9 and TRBJ1-5; D unclear. The sample in question was CD4+ T cells sorted from blood, obtained at week 0. This TCR was sampled from a human donor with alopecia areata. CDR3 protein: CASSVGRDQPQHF. CDR3 nucleotide sequence: TGTGCCAGCAGCGTAGGAAGGGATCAGCCCCAGCATTTT.